The entry that follows covers one T cell receptor beta chain sequence. The data were obtained in a study of blood T cell repertoires in COVID-19. Study background: Italy, Spain and the United States were the sources of the convalescent and acute COVID-19 samples. Nucleic acid was either cDNA or gDNA, and it came from T cells, B-cell-depleted T cells, or PBMCs.

Per the original methods: Amplification of reference gene primers provided the estimated nucleated cell counts. Clones were read by immunoSEQ multiplex PCR, and TCRdb kept only the in-frame ones, dropping some. For V, J and clone size, that table is used; D and trimming come from the DNA. Of some 150,000 clones detected, approximately 84% appear once; the ten largest clones hold roughly 4.8%. J gave up 6 bases and V 7 bases, and 11 bases lay outside the gene matches. This CDR3 region has 14 residues. CDR1 and CDR2 (germline): SGHRS, YFSETQ. The source material was peripheral blood. This clonotype was obtained from a human donor in a cohort sampled during active COVID-19. The rearrangement uses TRBV5-1 and TRBJ2-7; 9 bases line up with TRBD1. CDR3 bases: TGCGCCAGCCGACCGACAGGGGGAGGAGGCGAGCAGTACTTC. Protein: CASRPTGGGGEQYF. The full variable domain, completed using reference TRBV5-1 and TRBJ2-7, is KAGVTQTPRYLIKTRGQQVTLSCSPISGHRSVSWYQQTPGQGLQFLFEYFSETQRNKGNFPGRFSGRQFSNSRSEMNVSTLELGDSALYLCASRPTGGGGEQYFGPGTRLTVT.